A single sample is the source of the 16 T cell receptor beta chains below, sequenced in a study of graft-versus-host responses after intestinal transplantation. The protocol was immunoSEQ multiplex PCR, while the TCRdb copy is restricted to in-frame clones and leaves out a portion. The sample has 8,000 to 13,000 clones, 36% seen once. Roughly 200,000 CFSE-labeled responder cells were plated with roughly 200,000 irradiated, violet-dye-labeled stimulator cells. The sequencing used alloreactive CD8+ T cells from a mixed lymphocyte reaction culture, collected before intestinal transplant. Subset of the sample: CFSE-low proliferating T cells sorted from approximately 6-day pre-transplant mixed lymphocyte reaction (GvH or HvG direction). The receptor set was obtained from a human patient who received an intestinal transplant.

By proportion, this clone is medium-sized. The rearrangement joins TRBV4-1 to TRBJ1-1, with a tentative D call TRBD1 (6 bases). V was trimmed by 1 base and J by 11 bases, leaving 23 bases between them. The CDR3 has 16 residues. CDR1 MGHRA and CDR2 YSYEKL come from the germline V gene. CDR3 sequence reads: CASSQVAVVGGPGAFF. The CDR3 nucleotides read TGCGCCAGCAGCCAAGTCGCGGTCGTCGGGGGGCCGGGGGCTTTCTTT.

This rearrangement joins TRBV6-6 to TRBJ2-5, with 12 bases aligning to TRBD2. The CDR3 totals 15 residues. Germline V gene data show CDR1 as MNHNY and CDR2 as SVGAGI (reference sequence). V trimming: 4 bases; J trimming: 4 bases; junction bases outside the gene matches: 4. In nucleotides, the CDR3 is TGTGCCAGCAGTTCTAGCGGGGGGGCCGGAGAGACCCAGTACTTC. Translated: CASSSSGGAGETQYF.

This clone was observed a few times. The chain combines TRBV7-9 with TRBJ2-1; D gene unclear. Germline lookup yields CDR1 SEHNR and CDR2 FQNEAQ (reference sequence). The CDR3 sequence is 18 residues long. V dropped 1 base and J dropped 2 bases, with 18 bases sitting between them. The CDR3 region has the DNA TGTGCCAGCAGCTTAGTAGTCCCTCGGCGGTACGCCTACAATGAGCAGTTCTTC. It codes for CASSLVVPRRYAYNEQFF.

The V gene is TRBV29-1, the J gene TRBJ2-1; 7 bases map to TRBD1. The V and J ends lost 6 bases and 9 bases, in that order; junction bases with no gene match: 20. This CDR3 is 16 amino acids long. Germline V gives CDR1 SQVTM, CDR2 ANQGSEA. CDR3 nucleotides: TGCAGCGTAGGACCCCCGGGACAGATCTATCCTCCTGAGCAGTTCTTC. Translated: CSVGPPGQIYPPEQFF.

The chain employs TRBV27 and TRBJ2-7; 9 nucleotides align to TRBD1. CDR1 and CDR2 (germline): MNHEY, SMNVEV (reference sequence). The CDR3 is 15 amino acids. J gave up 4 bases and V 2 bases, and 6 bases lay outside the gene matches. CDR3 sequence reads: CASSLHRGLAYEQYF. The CDR3 coding sequence is TGTGCCAGCAGTTTACACAGGGGGCTAGCTTACGAGCAGTACTTC.

This clone rates as medium-sized. The chain has TRBV15 and TRBJ2-1; D remains unclear. CDR1 and CDR2 from the germline V gene are LNHNV and YYDKDF (reference sequence). Trimming shortened V by 0 bases and J by 6 bases, and 12 bases separated the two germline ends. The CDR3 contains 15 residues. The CDR3 is CATSRDRPGFNEQFF. In DNA, the CDR3 is TGTGCCACCAGCAGAGATCGGCCCGGGTTCAATGAGCAGTTCTTC.

On this clone: Compared with germline, one end of the junction differs, possibly owing to a read error. The V gene is TRBV11-2, the J gene TRBJ2-7; TRBD1 matches at 9 bases. The CDR3 runs 15 residues. In germline, CDR1 is SGHAT, CDR2 FQNNGV. The CDR3 here is CASSFTDRGSHEQYF. The CDR3 nucleotides read TGTGCCAGCAGCTTCACGGACAGGGGCTCCCACGAGCAGTACTTC.

This clone has just one count. The V call is TRBV19, the J call TRBJ1-5; D might be TRBD1 (5 bases). This CDR3 is built from 14 residues. Germline CDR1 LNHDA, CDR2 SQIVND (reference sequence). Between the trimmed V and J ends, which lost 3 bases and 2 bases, there was a span of 8 bases. The CDR3 region is CASSMQGGNQPQHF. CDR3 nucleotide sequence: TGTGCCAGTAGTATGCAGGGTGGCAATCAGCCCCAGCATTTT.

The rearrangement links TRBV10-3 to TRBJ2-1; D is perhaps TRBD2 (5 bases). Trimming took 5 bases from V and 0 from J, leaving 20 bases between them. Germline CDR1 ENHRY, CDR2 SYGVKD. CDR3 size: 18 residues. The CDR3 DNA sequence: TGTGCCATCAGTCGAGGGTTCCTCCGCCGGGGCTCCTACAATGAGCAGTTCTTC. Translation: CAISRGFLRRGSYNEQFF.

This clone was found a few times. The junction differs from germline at one of its ends, possibly a read error. The chain couples TRBV7-7 to TRBJ2-5, with TRBD2 matching 13 bases. The CDR3 has 17 residues. Per the germline V gene, CDR1 is SSHAT and CDR2 is FNYEAQ (reference sequence). The CDR3 nucleotides read TGTGCTAGCAGCTCATTACTAGCGGGGGGGCCGGAGGAGACCCAGTACTTC. This gives the protein CASSSLLAGGPEETQYF.

This clone was seen a few times. The rearrangement uses TRBV15 and TRBJ2-6; tentative D call: TRBD1 (6 bases). Per the germline V gene, CDR1 is LNHNV and CDR2 is YYDKDF (reference sequence). V dropped 5 bases and J dropped 0 bases, with 11 bases sitting between them. There are 16 residues in the CDR3. The CDR3 region is CATSSTGHSGANVLTF. The CDR3 nucleotides are TGTGCCACCAGCTCTACAGGGCACTCTGGGGCCAACGTCCTGACTTTC.

This clone was observed a few times. J is TRBJ2-1 and V is TRBV29-1, with TRBD2 matching over 12 bases. This CDR3 is 17 amino acids long. Trimming removed 3 bases from V and 6 bases from J; junction bases left unmatched: 12. From germline, CDR1 is SQVTM and CDR2 ANQGSEA. CDR3 in amino acids: CSVDGLAGRRGFNEQFF. The CDR3 DNA sequence: TGCAGCGTTGATGGACTAGCGGGAAGGAGGGGTTTCAATGAGCAGTTCTTC.

This clone was picked up a small number of times. The CDR3 DNA follows: TGTGCCAGCAGCACACATGGCGAGCAGTACTTC. Translated, it gives CASSTHGEQYF. The gene calls are TRBV5-6 and TRBJ2-7; the D is unclear. CDR3 length: 11 residues. The V and J ends lost 4 bases and 6 bases respectively, with 8 bases between them. Per germline, CDR1 SGHDT and CDR2 YYEEEE.

The chain couples TRBV5-4 to TRBJ1-1; 7 nucleotides line up with TRBD1. CDR1 and CDR2 from the germline V gene are SGHNT and YYREEE (reference sequence). The CDR3 sequence is 13 residues long. The trim removed 7 bases at V and 5 bases at J, leaving 8 bases unmatched. CDR3 DNA sequence: TGTGCCAGCTCATCAGGGGGGCGGACTGAAGCTTTCTTT. It specifies CASSSGGRTEAFF.

This clone was observed a handful of times. The chain couples TRBV27 to TRBJ2-7, with 8 nucleotides matching TRBD2. Looked up from germline, CDR1 is MNHEY and CDR2 is SMNVEV (reference sequence). V trimming: 0 bases; J trimming: 6 bases; junction bases outside the gene matches: 7. The CDR3 contains 15 residues. The CDR3 DNA follows: TGTGCCAGCAGTTTATCGGCGGGAGGTAGTCTCGAGCAGTACTTC. This gives the protein CASSLSAGGSLEQYF.

V usage is TRBV28 and J usage is TRBJ2-7; TRBD1 matches 7 bases. The junction had 12 bases not matched to a gene; V was cut back by 3 bases and J by 4 bases. This CDR3 has 16 residues. Germline lookup yields CDR1 MDHEN and CDR2 SYDVKM. CDR3 nucleotides: TGTGCCAGCAGTTTCGTCCCCTCGGGACAGAGTTACGAGCAGTACTTC. This sequence encodes CASSFVPSGQSYEQYF.